These 16 T cell receptor beta chains share one sample of origin, sequenced in a study of CD8+ T cells in alopecia areata (dated by TCRdb to the late 2010s). The time point label for this specimen denotes: baseline before oral tofacitinib. Library method: the immunoSEQ multiplex PCR assay. RNA was extracted from all samples and reverse transcribed into cDNA, which served as template for TCR sequencing. Entries here come from immuneACCESS through TCRdb and include only in-frame sequences with V and J called. Some clones fail to appear in such tables; in the studies checked, an unresolved V gene covers under half of the shortfall, and the cause of the remainder is unknown. This sample lists over 100,000 clones; about 50% were detected once. The ten largest clones represent about 17% of the sample. The sequenced sample was CD8+ T cells sorted from blood, obtained at week 0. Source of these receptors: a human donor with alopecia areata.

This clone was counted a few times. The rearrangement uses TRBV11-2 and TRBJ2-3, with unresolved D. The CDR3 extends over 12 amino acids. V was shortened by 3 bases and J by 2 bases, with 3 bases between the two germline ends. The germline gives CDR1 SGHAT, CDR2 FQNNGV. For the CDR3, the DNA is TGTGCCAGCAGCTTTGACACAGATACGCAGTATTTT. This encodes CASSFDTDTQYF.

This clone came up a few times. Distinct nucleotide sequences in the sample also encode this CDR3. This chain joins TRBV6-5 and TRBJ1-5; the D is unclear. Per germline, CDR1 MNHEY and CDR2 SVGAGI. V shed 0 bases and J shed 0 bases, with 3 bases lying between them. The CDR3 spans 14 residues. In nucleotides, the CDR3 is TGTGCCAGCAGTTACTCGTATAGCAATCAGCCCCAGCATTTT. It specifies CASSYSYSNQPQHF.

The gene calls are TRBV7-9 and TRBJ2-7, with a tentative D call TRBD2 (6 bases). V was cut by 0 bases and J by 2 bases, with 11 bases left in between. In germline, CDR1 is SEHNR, CDR2 FQNEAQ (reference sequence). The CDR3 spans 15 residues. For the CDR3, the DNA is TGTGCCAGCAGCTTAGCGGGGGGAGCCCCCTACGAGCAGTACTTC. Its protein product is CASSLAGGAPYEQYF.

The V call is TRBV30, the J call TRBJ2-3; D unresolved. V shed 1 base and J shed 0 bases, with 11 bases lying between them. The CDR3 has 15 residues. The V gene's germline CDR1 is GTSNPN and CDR2 SVGIG (reference sequence). In nucleotides, the CDR3 is TGTGCCTGGAGTGCATTTACAGCTAGCACAGATACGCAGTATTTT. Protein product: CAWSAFTASTDTQYF.

The chain recombines TRBV13 with TRBJ2-7, with a tentative D call TRBD1 (6 bases). Trimming shortened V by 5 bases and J by 6 bases, and 14 bases separated the two germline ends. The germline gives CDR1 PRHDT, CDR2 FYEKMQ (reference sequence). The length of the CDR3 is 13 residues. As DNA, the CDR3 is TGTGCCAGCAGCCATAGAGGGGGTGGCGAGCAGTACTTC. It translates to CASSHRGGGEQYF.

The chain joins TRBV27 to TRBJ1-1, with D hard to call. CDR3 length: 14 residues. Trimming pared 6 bases from V and 2 bases from J, leaving 13 bases between. Germline V lookup: CDR1 MNHEY, CDR2 SMNVEV (reference sequence). The CDR3 DNA sequence: TGTGCCAGCAGCCCCCCCTACACAAACACTGAAGCTTTCTTT. It encodes CASSPPYTNTEAFF.

The rearrangement joins TRBV7-2 to TRBJ2-7; 8 bases fit TRBD2. CDR3 size: 15 residues. Trimming took 2 bases from V and 4 from J; bases not matched to a gene: 7. Germline CDR1 reads SGHTA; CDR2 reads FQGNSA. CDR3 protein: CASSLSGGEGYEQYF. Written as DNA, the CDR3 is TGTGCCAGCAGCTTAAGCGGGGGCGAAGGGTACGAGCAGTACTTC.

CDR3 sequence reads: CASNTAGGEDEKLFF. The DNA of the CDR3 is TGTGCCAGCAATACGGCAGGGGGCGAAGACGAAAAACTGTTTTTT. The chain has TRBV6-5 and TRBJ1-4, with 8 bases fitting TRBD1. With V trimmed by 7 bases and J by 8 bases, 12 bases remained unmatched. Germline CDR1 is MNHEY and CDR2 is SVGAGI. The CDR3 runs 15 residues.

This clone was observed once. The chain uses TRBV15 and TRBJ2-1; 7 bases line up with TRBD1. This CDR3 has 15 amino acids. Trimming cost V 1 base and J 4 bases; bases outside gene matches: 4. Germline loops: CDR1 LNHNV, CDR2 YYDKDF (reference sequence). CDR3 residues: CATSRGIQGYNEQFF. The DNA of the CDR3 is TGTGCCACCAGCAGAGGGATACAGGGGTACAATGAGCAGTTCTTC.

The sample holds a few counts of this clone. The chain uses TRBV7-8 and TRBJ2-7, with 7 bases matching TRBD2. Germline V gives CDR1 SGHVS, CDR2 FQNEAQ. The CDR3 loop spans 15 amino acids. The ends lost 5 bases at V and 2 bases at J; junction bases unmatched: 9. Here the CDR3 reads CASSLLSGAPYEQYF. The DNA for the CDR3 is TGTGCCAGCAGCCTCCTGAGCGGGGCCCCCTACGAGCAGTACTTC.

This clone was seen only a few times. This chain uses TRBV6-5 with TRBJ1-4; the D is unclear. Trimming took off 0 bases at V and 11 bases at J, with 16 bases between the two ends. The CDR3 totals 15 residues. Germline lookup yields CDR1 MNHEY and CDR2 SVGAGI. CDR3 protein: CASSYSTGEALKLFF. CDR3 DNA: TGTGCCAGCAGTTACTCGACCGGGGAGGCTCTGAAACTGTTTTTT.

This clone was counted between two and nine times. The chain recombines TRBV11-2 with TRBJ1-1; D not certain. The CDR3 sequence is 12 residues long. Looked up from germline, CDR1 is SGHAT and CDR2 is FQNNGV. Trimming stripped 1 base from V and 8 bases from J, with 8 bases between. Here the CDR3 reads CASSLGWAEAFF. The CDR3 nucleotides read TGTGCCAGCAGCTTAGGCTGGGCCGAAGCTTTCTTT.

This clone occurred a few times. The chain combines TRBV5-5 with TRBJ2-2, with D perhaps matching TRBD2 (5 bases). This CDR3 spans 15 amino acids. Trimming cost V 4 bases and J 7 bases, with 17 bases left between them. Germline CDR1 reads SGHKS; CDR2 reads YYEKEE (reference sequence). CDR3 DNA sequence: TGTGCCAGCAGCCAAGAGTTAGCGAATAGCGGGGAGCTGTTTTTT. Translation: CASSQELANSGELFF.

A single count supports this clone. The chain links TRBV2 to TRBJ2-7; 13 positions agree with TRBD2. This CDR3 spans 14 amino acids. Trimming removed 4 bases from V and 6 bases from J; junction bases left unmatched: 3. CDR1 is SNHLY and CDR2 is FYNNEI in the germline V gene. The CDR3 DNA follows: TGTGCCAGCAGTGGGACTAGCGGGGGAGGCGAGCAGTACTTC. Amino acid sequence: CASSGTSGGGEQYF.

The chain links TRBV30 to TRBJ1-2; possible D gene TRBD1, 6 bases. The germline V gene has CDR1 GTSNPN and CDR2 SVGIG (reference sequence). Between the trimmed V and J ends, which lost 6 bases and 5 bases, there was a span of 13 bases. The CDR3 contains 12 residues. CDR3: CACLGQGYGYTF. CDR3 nucleotides: TGTGCCTGCCTGGGACAAGGATATGGCTACACCTTC.

This chain joins TRBV29-1 and TRBJ2-7; TRBD2 matches at 7 bases. From germline, CDR1 is SQVTM and CDR2 ANQGSEA. Trimming at V came to 1 base and at J to 6 bases, leaving 9 bases not matched to a gene. The CDR3 has 14 residues. The CDR3 is CSVEVDEAGVEQYF. The CDR3 DNA sequence: TGCAGCGTTGAAGTTGACGAGGCGGGGGTCGAGCAGTACTTC.